The T cell receptor (beta chain) described here comes from a study of cytomegalovirus exposure and HLA in healthy donors. The CDR3 sequence is 14 residues long. V gave up 2 bases and J gave up 5 bases; unmatched junction bases: 5. From germline, CDR1 is SGDLS and CDR2 YYNGEE. Findings and caveats of the study: The study designated some 180 TCR beta chains cytomegalovirus-associated.

Concerning this clone itself: Its antigen is undetermined.

The PCR ran on 60 Vbeta and 13 Jbeta primers. Libraries were prepared by immunoSEQ multiplex PCR; TCRdb keeps only in-frame clonotypes and omits some of them. The table lists roughly 100,000 clones, 75% to 85% of them singletons. J is TRBJ2-7 and V is TRBV9; 9 bases are shared with TRBD1. Sequencing was performed on PBMCs. This TCR was recovered from a man aged 30 to 45 in good health and CMV-seronegative. CDR3 sequence reads: CASSVGTGNHEQYF. As DNA, the CDR3 is TGTGCCAGCAGCGTGGGGACAGGGAACCACGAGCAGTACTTC.